This T cell receptor beta chain originates from a study of cytomegalovirus exposure and HLA in healthy donors. Study details: A data release that came early held roughly 85 million unique TCRs from HLA-typed donors.

V trimming: 7 bases; J trimming: 1 base; junction bases outside the gene matches: 6. This CDR3 is 14 amino acids long. Germline V gene lookup returns CDR1 LNHDA and CDR2 SQIVND (reference sequence). PCR primers comprised 60 Vbeta and 13 Jbeta primers. Sequencing used immunoSEQ multiplex PCR; TCRdb keeps in-frame clones, though not all of them. The sample table includes about 48,000 clones. About this clone itself: Its antigen is not identified.

Overall study findings and caveats: Under in vitro conditions, a few CMV-associated chains were confirmed as specific for CMV antigens. There were 150 to 200 TCR beta chains listed as cytomegalovirus-associated. Cytomegalovirus status was reportedly diagnosed by the classifier with high specificity and sensitivity.

This sequence was found in a male donor in good health and CMV-seropositive. The chain employs TRBV19 and TRBJ2-7, with 8 bases identical to TRBD1. The sequencing sample was made of PBMCs. The CDR3 loop reads CASIPGTGSYEQYF. The CDR3 DNA follows: TGTGCCAGTATCCCCGGGACAGGATCCTACGAGCAGTACTTC.